This TCR beta chain is drawn from a study of shared clonotypes between healthy human individuals. In the study overall: The donor pool was made up of a couple of women and three men aged 18 to 49.

Authors' data handling: ImmunoSEQ gave junction-only sequences without quality scores, so filtering differed. Assay: immunoSEQ multiplex PCR; the TCRdb copy retains only in-frame clones and omits some. V and J calls and clone size are given by that table; D and trimming were obtained from the DNA. The data contain roughly 1,000,000 clones, about 84% of them seen just once; the ten biggest clones take up about 0.52%. Per the germline V gene, CDR1 is SGHTA and CDR2 is FQGNSA. The CDR3 runs 13 residues. V lost 3 bases to trimming and J lost 8 bases, with 13 bases between them. Sequencing was performed on memory CD4+ T cells from PBMCs. Subset in this sample: CD45RA-negative fraction. The origin of this receptor is a man between 18 and 29 years old in good health. Some clones in this sample may be carry-over from other donors' samples. The rearrangement links TRBV7-2 to TRBJ1-2; D remains unclear. In DNA, the CDR3 is TGTGCCAGCAGCTTCACGGCGGTTGGAGGCTACACCTTC. As protein: CASSFTAVGGYTF.